This passage covers 12 T cell receptor beta chains from one sample sequenced in a study of T cell clonality in common variable immunodeficiency (dated by TCRdb to 2015 to 2017). Library generation was performed with the immunoSEQ multiplex PCR assay. Sourced from immuneACCESS, this table was stored by TCRdb with only in-frame sequences that have V and J called. A share of the clones is absent; for the studies checked, an unresolved V gene accounts for under half, and the remainder has no known explanation. This sample was tabulated with about 15,000 clones, among which there are no singletons. The ten largest make up approximately 12% of the sample. Their antigens are not known. General conclusions and limits of the study: Reportedly, TCRbeta sequences from CVID had fewer deletions and N-nucleotide insertions, and highly modified clones with 13 or more V deletions were absent from CVID.

Sequencing input: peripheral blood mononuclear cells. Source of these receptors: a human donor with common variable immunodeficiency.

This clone occurred a few times. The read stops 3 residues short of the end of the CDR3; the missing end is completed from the germline J gene. The rearrangement joins TRBV5-1 to TRBJ2-3; tentative D call: TRBD1 (6 bases). CDR1 is SGHRS and CDR2 is YFSETQ in the germline V gene. This CDR3 has 13 residues. V shed 6 bases and J shed 2 bases, with 10 bases lying between them. The CDR3 sequence: CASTGQLTDTQYF. CDR3 DNA, as far as it was read: TGCGCCAGCACTGGACAGCTCACAGATACG. Full variable domain (remainder filled in from reference TRBV5-1 and TRBJ2-3): KAGVTQTPRYLIKTRGQQVTLSCSPISGHRSVSWYQQTPGQGLQFLFEYFSETQRNKGNFPGRFSGRQFSNSRSEMNVSTLELGDSALYLCASTGQLTDTQYFGPGTRLTVL.

This clone was observed a handful of times. The sequence runs out 3 residues before the end of the CDR3; the remainder is reconstructed from the germline J gene. V and J are TRBV7-3 and TRBJ2-1, with D maybe TRBD1 (6 bases). The V and J ends lost 3 bases and 7 bases respectively, with 10 bases between them. Germline V CDR1 and CDR2: SGHTA, FQGTGA. CDR3 length equals 13 residues. CDR3 region: CASSFDRLNEQFF. CDR3 bases read: TGTGCCAGCAGCTTCGACAGGTTAAATGAG.

This clone turned up a few times. The read stops 3 residues short of the end of the CDR3; the missing end is completed from the germline J gene. The V call is TRBV6-1, the J call TRBJ2-5, with 7 bases aligning to TRBD2. J lost 2 bases, V lost 0 bases, and 0 bases had no gene match. Germline V lookup: CDR1 MNHNS, CDR2 SASEGT. The CDR3 extends over 14 amino acids. CDR3 amino acids: CASSEAGGQETQYF. CDR3 bases read: TGTGCCAGCAGTGAAGCGGGGGGGCAAGAGACC.

Turning to this clone: Read sequence stops 3 residues before the CDR3 end, and the germline J gene provides the missing end. The chain is built from TRBV7-3 and TRBJ2-3; maybe TRBD2 (6 bases). The CDR3 sequence is 14 residues long. The V and J ends lost 0 bases and 4 bases respectively, with 8 bases between them. Germline loops: CDR1 SGHTA, CDR2 FQGTGA. The CDR3 spells CASSLTGGSDTQYF. The CDR3 bases that were read are TGTGCCAGCAGCTTAACGGGGGGTTCAGATACG.

A word on this clone: The CDR3 end lies 3 residues beyond the end of the read and is filled in from the germline J gene. This rearrangement joins TRBV6-2 or TRBV6-3 to TRBJ2-5; 8 bases fit TRBD1. The CDR3 has 13 residues. V lost 10 bases, J lost 5 bases, and 9 bases stayed unmatched. Germline V CDR1 and CDR2: MNHEY, SVGEGT. The CDR3 bases that were read are TGTGCCACCTGGACAGGGCCTACGGAGACC. Encoded protein: CATWTGPTET. The complete CDR3 sequence is CATWTGPTETQYF.

A note on this clone: The read terminates 3 residues ahead of where the CDR3 ends, so the germline J gene completes it. The rearrangement joins TRBV5-1 to TRBJ1-1; TRBD1 agrees at 8 bases. Per the germline V gene, CDR1 is SGHRS and CDR2 is YFSETQ. The V segment lost 2 bases and the J segment 2 bases; nucleotides outside the gene matches: 5. The CDR3 loop spans 15 amino acids. The sequenced part of the CDR3 DNA is TGCGCCAGCAGCTTCACAGGGGGAAGTAACACTGAA. This gives the protein CASSFTGGSNTE. Given in full, the CDR3 is CASSFTGGSNTEAFF.

Comment on this clone: With the read ending 3 residues before the CDR3 end, the germline J gene is used to fill in that end. The chain couples TRBV19 to TRBJ2-3; 7 bases map to TRBD2. Per germline, CDR1 LNHDA and CDR2 SQIVND (reference sequence). The CDR3 extends over 20 amino acids. After removal of 4 bases from V and 2 bases from J, the junction contained 21 bases not matched to a gene. CDR3 DNA, as far as it was read: TGTGCCAGTAGTACCCCCGCGCGGGGGATAATACCATTCTCCACAGATACG. It codes for CASSTPARGIIPFSTDT. The full CDR3 reads CASSTPARGIIPFSTDTQYF.

This clone has more than one count but fewer than ten. The missing CDR3 end, 3 residues past where the read stops, is filled in from the germline J gene. V usage is TRBV2 and J usage is TRBJ2-1; 9 bases map to TRBD1. V lost 6 bases to trimming and J lost 0 bases; unmatched junction nucleotides: 15. The germline CDR1 and CDR2 sequences are SNHLY and FYNNEI. The CDR3 length is 19 residues. CDR3: CASRAHGTGTPSSYNEQFF. The sequenced part of the CDR3 DNA is TGTGCCAGCAGAGCCCACGGGACAGGGACTCCAAGCTCCTACAATGAG.

Ten or more counts support this clone. Coverage ceases 3 residues before the CDR3 finishes, and the germline J gene fills in the end. The chain has TRBV7-9 and TRBJ1-1, with D possibly TRBD1 on 6 matching bases. The CDR3 loop spans 13 amino acids. From germline, CDR1 is SEHNR and CDR2 FQNEAQ (reference sequence). CDR3 sequence: CASSPLVDREAFF. The covered CDR3 bases are TGTGCCAGCAGCCCCCTGGTGGACAGAGAA.

This clone came up a few times. The read ends 3 residues before the CDR3 terminus; that terminus is restored from the germline J gene. The chain carries TRBV19 and TRBJ2-7, with 9 bases lining up with TRBD2. The V gene end was trimmed by 3 bases and the J gene end by 4 bases; junction bases not matched to a gene: 7. Germline V CDR1 and CDR2: LNHDA, SQIVND (reference sequence). The CDR3 is made up of 15 amino acids. The sequenced part of the CDR3 DNA is TGTGCCAGTAGTATCGGCGGGGGGGTAACTTACGAG. Translating gives CASSIGGGVTYE. The whole CDR3 reads CASSIGGGVTYEQYF.

This clone has ten or more counts. The read ends 3 residues early relative to the CDR3; the germline J gene fills the gap. The chain recombines TRBV20-1 with TRBJ2-3, with a possible D match to TRBD2 (6 bases). Germline V gene data show CDR1 as DFQATT and CDR2 as SNEGSKA (reference sequence). Between the trimmed V and J ends, which lost 0 bases and 4 bases, there was a span of 14 bases. The CDR3 length is 15 residues. CDR3 amino acids: CSARDRKTSPDTQYF. CDR3 DNA, as far as it was read: TGCAGTGCTAGAGATAGAAAAACTAGCCCAGATACG.

This clone came up a few times. Read coverage stops 3 residues before the CDR3 terminus; the germline J gene supplies the remainder. The chain is built from TRBV7-2 and TRBJ2-7; 8 bases are a match to TRBD1. V dropped 5 bases and J dropped 3; count of bases not matched to a gene: 6. Looked up from germline, CDR1 is SGHTA and CDR2 is FQGNSA. The CDR3 contains 14 residues. CDR3 sequence: CASSPDRGRYEQYF. The part of the CDR3 DNA that was read is TGTGCCAGCAGCCCTGACAGGGGCCGCTACGAG.